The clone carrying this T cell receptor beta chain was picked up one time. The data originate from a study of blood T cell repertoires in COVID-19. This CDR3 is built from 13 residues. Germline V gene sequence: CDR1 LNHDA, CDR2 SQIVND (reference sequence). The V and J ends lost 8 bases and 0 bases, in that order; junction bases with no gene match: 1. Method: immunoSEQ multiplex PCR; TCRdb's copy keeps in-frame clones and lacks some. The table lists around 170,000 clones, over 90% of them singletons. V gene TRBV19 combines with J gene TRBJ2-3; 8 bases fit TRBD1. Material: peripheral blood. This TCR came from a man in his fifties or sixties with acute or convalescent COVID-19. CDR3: CASRQGSTDTQYF. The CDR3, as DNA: TGTGCCAGTCGACAGGGGAGCACAGATACGCAGTATTTT.